The clone carrying this T cell receptor beta chain was observed a handful of times. Its antigen remains unknown. These data belong to a study of CD8 T cells in ankylosing spondylitis. Points from the study as a whole: A motif of under ten highly homologous TCR beta variants was seen as apparently characteristic of ankylosing spondylitis blood. There was reportedly significant enrichment of clones that were disease-linked in matched ankylosing spondylitis synovial fluid.

Germline V gene data show CDR1 as MDHEN and CDR2 as SYDVKM. With 9 bases clipped from V and 2 bases from J, the junction kept 5 bases outside the gene matches. The CDR3 sequence is 13 residues long. TCRdb ran MiXCR on the 5' RACE reads and lists one entry per CDR3 protein. The table includes roughly 350,000 distinct CDR3 sequences, less than 9.5% detected once. The rearrangement joins TRBV28 to TRBJ2-7; 9 positions agree with TRBD1. The sample consisted of blood, either unsorted or a sorted T cell fraction (not recorded which). This clonotype was obtained from a male donor with ankylosing spondylitis. The CDR3 DNA reads TGTGCCAGTTCCGGGACAGGGCCCTACGAGCAGTACTTC. Translating gives CASSGTGPYEQYF.